This paragraph reports one T cell receptor (beta chain). The CDR3 runs 13 residues. In germline, CDR1 is LNHDA, CDR2 SQIVND (reference sequence). Trimming removed 4 bases from V and 2 bases from J, with 9 bases in between. The data originate from a study of T cell responses to AZD1222 COVID-19 vaccine. TCRdb's copy holds only in-frame clones and misses some; the assay was immunoSEQ multiplex PCR. Here the sample spans 95,000 to 150,000 clones, around 82% being singletons. This sequence originates from an adult in good health. Source: peripheral blood, taken on day 0 of AZD1222 vaccination. The V call is TRBV19, the J call TRBJ2-7; no reliable D call. The CDR3 loop reads CASSSGPPYEQYF. The CDR3 DNA reads TGTGCCAGTAGTAGTGGTCCCCCCTACGAGCAGTACTTC.